These 25 T cell receptor beta chains originate from one sample sequenced in a study of human T cells and chemical hapten exposure (dated by TCRdb to the early 2020s). The time point tag for this specimen amounts to: healthy volunteer bleed at 6 weeks. Total RNA was isolated from unfractionated whole blood collected in Tempus Blood RNA tubes. The library came from RACE. Data came from a NextSeq 500. TCRdb ran its own pipeline on the public reads, namely fastp trimming at Q25 and MiXCR clone calling, and kept in-frame beta chains. Entries are consolidated by CDR3 protein sequence, retaining the most common genes and DNA. The sample has around 70,000 distinct CDR3 sequences on record, under 7.5% of them singletons. The leading ten clones occupy around 3.6% of the sample. Sequenced material: whole blood. Receptor source: a female donor in good health. Some clones in this sample may be carry-over from other donors' samples.

This clonotype showed up many times. The chain uses TRBV5-1 and TRBJ2-4, with D possibly being TRBD1 (5 bases). CDR1 is SGHRS, CDR2 YFSETQ, per germline. The CDR3 is made up of 16 amino acids. The V end was cut by 1 base, the J end by 0 bases, with 11 bases between. The CDR3 region has the DNA TGCGCCAGCAGCTTGAGTGACAGTGTAGCCAAAAACATTCAGTACTTC. Protein: CASSLSDSVAKNIQYF.

The chain joins TRBV27 to TRBJ2-5, with TRBD1 identical over 7 bases. This CDR3 contains 14 residues. CDR1 and CDR2 (germline): MNHEY, SMNVEV (reference sequence). V lost 2 bases, J lost 3 bases, and 3 bases stayed unmatched. CDR3 nucleotides: TGTGCCAGCAGTTTAGGGACAGATGAAGAGACCCAGTACTTC. Its protein is CASSLGTDEETQYF.

This clonotype was observed a few times. The chain combines TRBV5-6 with TRBJ1-1, with D uncertain. The CDR3 consists of 18 residues. Germline V gene sequence: CDR1 SGHDT, CDR2 YYEEEE. Trimming stripped 4 bases from V and 0 bases from J, with 22 bases between. CDR3 sequence (DNA): TGTGCCAGCAGCCACCGGGGAAGGGCCCCCCATTTGAACACTGAAGCTTTCTTT. It codes for CASSHRGRAPHLNTEAFF.

The table lists this clonotype with many counts. V and J are TRBV6-6 and TRBJ2-5; D ambiguous. Germline values: CDR1 MNHNY, CDR2 SVGAGI (reference sequence). The CDR3 contains 13 residues. Trimming left V 6 bases short and J 5 bases short, with 13 bases between. This chain's CDR3 is CASSPPGTETQYF. CDR3 nucleotides: TGTGCCAGCAGCCCACCTGGCACGGAGACCCAGTACTTC.

This clonotype showed up many times. The gene calls are TRBV29-1 and TRBJ1-1; D is undetermined. Germline assignment: CDR1 SQVTM and CDR2 ANQGSEA. CDR3 length equals 12 residues. V shed 7 bases and J shed 3 bases, with 12 bases lying between them. CDR3: CSGTLRHTEAFF. The CDR3 DNA reads as TGCAGCGGGACCCTACGGCACACTGAAGCTTTCTTT.

Only a few counts were recorded for this clonotype. This chain links TRBV2 with TRBJ1-6; D remains ambiguous. Germline CDR1 and CDR2: SNHLY and FYNNEI. V gave up 1 base and J gave up 0 bases, with 13 bases separating them. The CDR3 runs to 18 residues. CDR3 protein: CASSEEPLTGSYNSPLHF. The CDR3 DNA follows: TGTGCCAGCAGTGAAGAGCCTCTAACTGGCTCCTATAATTCACCCCTCCACTTT. Full variable domain (rest looked up from reference TRBV2 and TRBJ1-6): EPEVTQTPSHQVTQMGQEVILRCVPISNHLYFYWYRQILGQKVEFLVSFYNNEISEKSEIFDDQFSVERPDGSNFTLKIRSTKLEDSAMYFCASSEEPLTGSYNSPLHFGNGTRLTVT.

This clonotype was seen repeatedly, ten times or more. The V call is TRBV19, the J call TRBJ2-1, with TRBD2 matching over 10 bases. V gave up 3 bases and J gave up 10 bases; unmatched junction bases: 9. Per germline, CDR1 LNHDA and CDR2 SQIVND (reference sequence). The CDR3 loop spans 15 amino acids. The CDR3 region is CASSIGSSGSDEQFF. CDR3 nucleotides: TGTGCCAGTAGTATCGGGTCTAGCGGGAGTGACGAGCAGTTCTTC.

This clonotype was detected many times. The chain couples TRBV7-9 to TRBJ2-7, with a weak D call TRBD1 (6 bases). Germline V gene sequence: CDR1 SEHNR, CDR2 FQNEAQ (reference sequence). The V gene lost 2 bases and the J gene lost 0 bases, with 11 bases spanning the gap. This CDR3 is 15 amino acids long. Here the CDR3 reads CASSLSTGYSYEQYF. The CDR3 DNA is TGTGCCAGCAGCTTATCGACAGGTTACTCCTACGAGCAGTACTTC.

This clonotype came up many times. This chain links TRBV28 with TRBJ2-3; D may be TRBD1 or TRBD2 (5 bases each). Germline V CDR1 and CDR2: MDHEN, SYDVKM. This CDR3 has 15 residues. V lost 5 bases and J lost 6, with 18 bases in between. The chain's CDR3 is CASSPPSPGTDTQYF. For the CDR3, the DNA is TGTGCCAGCAGTCCTCCTAGTCCCGGGACGGATACGCAGTATTTT. Full variable domain (remainder filled in from reference TRBV28 and TRBJ2-3): DVKVTQSSRYLVKRTGEKVFLECVQDMDHENMFWYRQDPGLGLRLIYFSYDVKMKEKGDIPEGYSVSREKKERFSLILESASTNQTSMYLCASSPPSPGTDTQYFGPGTRLTVL.

The chain is built from TRBV28 and TRBJ1-1; the D is unclear. With 7 bases removed from V and 0 bases from J, the gap between germline ends came to 3 bases. Germline V gene data show CDR1 as MDHEN and CDR2 as SYDVKM. The CDR3 runs 11 residues. The CDR3 DNA reads TGTGCCAGCACCATGAACACTGAAGCTTTCTTT. This codes for CASTMNTEAFF. Looking up the rest from reference TRBV28 and TRBJ1-1 gives the full variable domain: DVKVTQSSRYLVKRTGEKVFLECVQDMDHENMFWYRQDPGLGLRLIYFSYDVKMKEKGDIPEGYSVSREKKERFSLILESASTNQTSMYLCASTMNTEAFFGQGTRLTVV.

V usage is TRBV3-1 and J usage is TRBJ2-1; 9 nucleotides align to TRBD2. With 0 bases clipped from V and 3 bases from J, the junction kept 9 bases outside the gene matches. Germline assignment: CDR1 LGHDT and CDR2 YNNKEL (reference sequence). This CDR3 has 18 residues. The CDR3 region is CASSQDMGAGGLYNEQFF. As DNA, the CDR3 is TGTGCCAGCAGCCAAGATATGGGCGCGGGAGGGCTCTACAATGAGCAGTTCTTC.

This clonotype was picked up a small number of times. V gene TRBV14 combines with J gene TRBJ1-2; unclear D gene. V lost 2 bases and J lost 5, with 12 bases in between. Germline CDR1 reads SGHDN; CDR2 reads FVKESK. The CDR3 covers 14 residues. The CDR3 loop reads CASSQNVAGYGYTF. CDR3 DNA sequence: TGTGCCAGCAGCCAAAACGTTGCCGGGTATGGCTACACCTTC.

This clonotype has ten or more counts. The chain uses TRBV7-2 and TRBJ2-2; D is unclear. Trimming left V 1 base short and J 2 bases short, with 5 bases between. CDR1 is SGHTA and CDR2 is FQGNSA in the germline V gene. The CDR3 extends over 14 amino acids. The CDR3 reads CASSLDSNTGELFF. The DNA for the CDR3 is TGTGCCAGCAGCTTAGACTCCAACACCGGGGAGCTGTTTTTT.

The genes are TRBV11-2 and TRBJ2-6; TRBD1 might be the D (6 bases). V lost 5 bases, J lost 16 bases, and 12 bases lay in between. Germline V gives CDR1 SGHAT, CDR2 FQNNGV. The CDR3 consists of 11 residues. CDR3 residues: CASSTRQALTF. The CDR3 DNA reads TGTGCCAGCAGCACCCGACAGGCGCTGACTTTC.

The table lists this clonotype with a few counts. V usage is TRBV5-6 and J usage is TRBJ1-4; D remains unclear. Trimming took 4 bases from V and 2 from J, leaving 12 bases between them. The germline CDR1 and CDR2 sequences are SGHDT and YYEEEE. This CDR3 is 15 amino acids long. For the CDR3, the DNA is TGTGCCAGCAGCCCCAAACGGCTTACTAATGAAAAACTGTTTTTT. Its translation is CASSPKRLTNEKLFF.

This clonotype was observed many times. The chain combines TRBV19 with TRBJ2-1; 14 bases align to TRBD2. Germline loops: CDR1 LNHDA, CDR2 SQIVND (reference sequence). V lost 5 bases to trimming and J lost 6 bases; unmatched junction nucleotides: 9. The CDR3 totals 17 residues. CDR3 protein: CASSLLGTSGRGNEQFF. The DNA of the CDR3 is TGTGCCAGTAGTCTTCTCGGGACTAGCGGGAGAGGCAATGAGCAGTTCTTC. Using reference TRBV19 and TRBJ2-1 for the parts outside the CDR3, the full variable domain is DGGITQSPKYLFRKEGQNVTLSCEQNLNHDAMYWYRQDPGQGLRLIYYSQIVNDFQKGDIAEGYSVSREKKESFPLTVTSAQKNPTAFYLCASSLLGTSGRGNEQFFGPGTRLTVL.

This clonotype was observed at least ten times. The CDR3 region has the DNA TGTGCCAGCAGACCTCACCGACTAGACAATGAGCAGTTCTTC. Translation gives CASRPHRLDNEQFF. The chain uses TRBV6-5 and TRBJ2-1; the D gene is possibly TRBD2 (6 bases). The germline CDR1 and CDR2 sequences are MNHEY and SVGAGI. Trimming removed 6 bases at V and 5 bases at J, with 14 bases between. The CDR3 covers 14 residues.

This clonotype appeared a few times. This chain uses TRBV6-1 with TRBJ2-1; the D gene is possibly TRBD2 (6 bases). Trimming cost V 5 bases and J 10 bases, with 15 bases left between them. CDR1 and CDR2 (germline): MNHNS, SASEGT. CDR3 length: 13 residues. The CDR3 here is CASSPGLQPEQFF. CDR3 in DNA: TGTGCCAGCAGTCCGGGACTCCAGCCGGAGCAGTTCTTC.

This clonotype was seen at least ten times. This rearrangement joins TRBV18 to TRBJ1-4; D unclear. V gave up 2 bases and J gave up 0 bases, with 7 bases separating them. CDR1 and CDR2 from the germline V gene are KGHSH and LQKENI. This CDR3 contains 15 residues. The DNA for the CDR3 is TGTGCCAGCTCACCATTGGACGCAACTAATGAAAAACTGTTTTTT. This encodes CASSPLDATNEKLFF.

This clonotype was recorded a few times. This sequence joins TRBV5-1 and TRBJ2-3; the match to TRBD2 covers 13 bases. V lost 0 bases, J lost 2 bases, and 3 bases stayed unmatched. The CDR3 totals 17 residues. Germline lookup yields CDR1 SGHRS and CDR2 YFSETQ. CDR3 region: CASSLEGTSGATDTQYF. The CDR3 DNA sequence: TGCGCCAGCAGCTTGGAGGGGACTAGCGGGGCCACAGATACGCAGTATTTT.

This clonotype was recorded many times. The chain employs TRBV9 and TRBJ2-1; the D is unclear. CDR1 and CDR2 from the germline V gene are SGDLS and YYNGEE. This CDR3 comprises 16 residues. Trimming removed 0 bases at V and 0 bases at J, with 10 bases between. CDR3 loop: CASSVEGRSSYNEQFF. Written as DNA, the CDR3 is TGTGCCAGCAGCGTAGAAGGACGGAGCTCCTACAATGAGCAGTTCTTC.

This clonotype has at least ten counts. The chain is built from TRBV29-1 and TRBJ1-3, with 10 positions matching TRBD1. The V gene's germline CDR1 is SQVTM and CDR2 ANQGSEA. J gave up 4 bases and V 0 bases, and 9 bases lay outside the gene matches. This CDR3 contains 17 residues. DNA for the CDR3: TGCAGCGTTGAAGATCCCGGGACAGGGGATGGAGGAAACACCATATATTTT. Its protein is CSVEDPGTGDGGNTIYF.

This clonotype occurred many times. V and J are TRBV7-8 and TRBJ2-1; no clear D. The V end was cut by 7 bases, the J end by 1 base, with 11 bases between. Germline V CDR1 and CDR2: SGHVS, FQNEAQ. The CDR3 runs to 14 residues. The CDR3, as DNA: TGTGCCAGCATGGGTGGAACTTCCTACAATGAGCAGTTCTTC. Protein sequence: CASMGGTSYNEQFF.

This clonotype has only a few counts. The chain has TRBV7-2 and TRBJ2-5; D remains unclear. The CDR3 has 12 residues. Germline V CDR1 and CDR2: SGHTA, FQGNSA. V lost 5 bases and J lost 7, with 11 bases in between. The CDR3 loop reads CASSLVFGTQYF. The CDR3 DNA reads as TGTGCCAGCAGCCTAGTTTTTGGGACCCAGTACTTC.

Ten or more counts support this clonotype. V is TRBV12-3 or TRBV12-4 and J is TRBJ1-2; D gene unclear. CDR3 length equals 13 residues. V shed 2 bases and J shed 7 bases, with 11 bases lying between them. The CDR3: CASSLNGQVGYTF. The CDR3 bases are TGTGCCAGCAGTTTAAACGGCCAGGTTGGCTACACCTTC.